This T cell receptor (beta chain) was sequenced for a study of lymphopenia after photon versus proton radiotherapy. Study-level points and caveats: After the lymphocyte nadir, photon-treated repertoires showed oligoclonal expansion, especially of CD8+ Temra cells. Larger post-nadir TCR diversity loss correlated inversely with survival in deceased patients. Authors raise, but do not show, better survival with proton therapy. Photon-treated patients lost naive T cells and TCR diversity; proton-treated stayed stable.

In regard to this clone: Its antigen is unknown.

Sequencing used immunoSEQ multiplex PCR; TCRdb keeps in-frame clones, though not all of them. This sample yields approximately 29,000 clones, of which 75% to 90% are seen a single time; approximately 14% belongs to the top ten. Germline V CDR1 and CDR2: LGHNA, YSLEER. The CDR3 extends over 15 amino acids. V gave up 0 bases and J gave up 0 bases, with 9 bases separating them. This receptor was identified in a woman in her 70s with pancreatic cancer. This chain uses TRBV4-3 with TRBJ2-7, with D tentatively TRBD2 (5 bases). Sample: peripheral blood, taken from a patient treated with proton-based radiotherapy. CDR3 loop: CASSQDLRGSYEQYF. The CDR3 nucleotides are TGCGCCAGCAGCCAAGATCTACGGGGCTCCTACGAGCAGTACTTC.